Listed here are 29 T cell receptor beta chains from one sample, sequenced in a study of CD8 T cells in ankylosing spondylitis. TCRdb processed the 5' RACE reads anew with MiXCR; each CDR3 protein has one entry. The table has about 240,000 distinct CDR3 sequences, roughly a tenth seen once; the top ten hold less than 7.5%. Sequencing was performed on blood, either unsorted or a sorted T cell fraction (not recorded which). Every receptor here comes from a male donor with ankylosing spondylitis or in good health (not recorded which).

In this sample, this clonotype turned up many times. The V call is TRBV27, the J call TRBJ2-7, with D perhaps being TRBD1 or TRBD2 (5 bases each). Germline values: CDR1 MNHEY, CDR2 SMNVEV (reference sequence). This CDR3 has 12 amino acids. V was cut by 6 bases and J by 4 bases, with 10 bases left in between. The CDR3 nucleotides read TGTGCCAGCAGGAAGGGGAGTTACGAGCAGTACTTC. Protein sequence: CASRKGSYEQYF.

This clonotype has a count of ten or more. The chain couples TRBV6-5 to TRBJ1-3; 7 bases line up with TRBD1. V was pared by 2 bases and J by 4 bases, with 2 bases of the junction left unmatched. Germline values: CDR1 MNHEY, CDR2 SVGAGI. The CDR3 is 14 residues long. Here the CDR3 reads CASSYLGQGNTIYF. CDR3 sequence (DNA): TGTGCCAGCAGTTACCTGGGACAGGGAAACACCATATATTTT.

The V and J genes are TRBV4-1 and TRBJ2-2, with no clear D. CDR1 MGHRA and CDR2 YSYEKL come from the germline V gene. V was clipped by 2 bases and J by 5 bases, with 6 bases between them. This CDR3 region has 13 residues. In DNA, the CDR3 is TGCGCCAGCAGCCAACTGTTGACCGGGGAGCTGTTTTTT. This gives the protein CASSQLLTGELFF.

A few counts support this clonotype. V and J are TRBV12-3 or TRBV12-4 and TRBJ2-6, with D unresolved. The ends were cut back, 8 bases at V and 0 bases at J, with 14 bases in the middle. This CDR3 has 16 amino acids. The CDR3 sequence is CASSLGRSSGANVLTF. The CDR3 bases are TGTGCCAGCTCCCTCGGGCGCAGCTCTGGGGCCAACGTCCTGACTTTC.

In its sample, this clonotype was seen many times. The V and J genes are TRBV11-2 and TRBJ2-1; TRBD1 aligns across 7 bases. This CDR3 is built from 13 residues. Germline CDR1 and CDR2: SGHAT and FQNNGV. V lost 5 bases and J lost 7; bases outside the gene matches: 5. The CDR3 nucleotides read TGTGCCAGCAGCAGGGACAGACTAAATGAGCAGTTCTTC. It codes for CASSRDRLNEQFF.

This chain joins TRBV10-3 and TRBJ1-6, with 7 positions matching TRBD1. V lost 6 bases to trimming and J lost 7 bases; unmatched junction nucleotides: 6. CDR1 and CDR2 (germline): ENHRY, SYGVKD. The CDR3 is 14 amino acids. The CDR3 spells CAIRTGQPNSPLHF. The CDR3 region has the DNA TGTGCCATCAGGACGGGACAGCCAAATTCACCCCTCCACTTT.

The genes are TRBV3-1 and TRBJ2-7; no reliable D call. The CDR3 extends over 16 amino acids. V lost 4 bases to trimming and J lost 7 bases, with 23 bases between them. CDR1 is LGHDT and CDR2 is YNNKEL in the germline V gene (reference sequence). The CDR3 loop reads CASSRDAAARVHEQYF. The CDR3 nucleotides are TGTGCCAGCAGCCGAGACGCGGCGGCACGTGTCCATGAGCAGTACTTC.

This clonotype came up many times. This chain connects TRBV5-1 to TRBJ2-7, with TRBD1 identical over 10 bases. The junction had 12 bases not matched to a gene; V was cut back by 7 bases and J by 2 bases. The length of the CDR3 is 16 residues. Germline V lookup: CDR1 SGHRS, CDR2 YFSETQ. The CDR3 loop is CASDPSGTGVPYEQYF. DNA for the CDR3: TGCGCCAGCGACCCCTCCGGGACAGGGGTTCCCTACGAGCAGTACTTC.

Comments on this clonotype: A much larger clone differs from this one at a single base, so this may be a read error. The final CDR3 position lacks the conserved phenylalanine or tryptophan, pointing to a likely read error. The rearrangement joins TRBV24-1 to TRBJ2-1; D is perhaps TRBD1 or TRBD2 (8 bases each). CDR1 and CDR2 from the germline V gene are KGHDR and SFDVKD. This CDR3 spans 14 amino acids. With 10 bases removed from V and 3 bases from J, the gap between germline ends came to 15 bases. The CDR3 here is CATGSGTGYNEQFS. CDR3 in DNA: TGTGCCACTGGTAGCGGGACAGGCTACAATGAGCAGTTCTCC.

This clonotype occurred many times. The gene calls are TRBV6-2 or TRBV6-3 and TRBJ2-3; 7 nucleotides align to TRBD1. V shed 2 bases, J shed 7 bases, and the junction held 9 bases outside the gene matches. CDR1 is MNHEY and CDR2 is SVGEGT in the germline V gene. The CDR3 consists of 15 residues. CDR3 bases: TGTGCCAGCAGTTACGAGAGGGCAGGGGGTCATACGCAGTATTTT. It translates to CASSYERAGGHTQYF.

In this sample, this clonotype turned up many times. The chain joins TRBV12-3 or TRBV12-4 to TRBJ1-5; D not certain. V was shortened by 6 bases and J by 5 bases, with 14 bases between the two germline ends. The CDR3 consists of 14 residues. CDR3 sequence (DNA): TGTGCCAGCAGCCGAGTCCTGAGCGATCAGCCCCAGCATTTT. Translation gives CASSRVLSDQPQHF.

This clonotype was seen ten or more times. The CDR3 loop reads CSVVRGGELFF. CDR3 nucleotides: TGCAGCGTTGTAAGGGGCGGGGAGCTGTTTTTT. The chain carries TRBV29-1 and TRBJ2-2; tentatively, D is TRBD1 (5 bases). Trimming pared 4 bases from V and 7 bases from J, leaving 7 bases between. This CDR3 is 11 amino acids long. From germline, CDR1 is SQVTM and CDR2 ANQGSEA.

This clonotype was counted ten times or more. The CDR3 reads CASSLITDTQYF. The CDR3 DNA follows: TGTGCCAGCAGCTTAATTACAGATACGCAGTATTTT. The J gene is TRBJ2-3, the V gene TRBV11-2; D remains unclear. Per the germline V gene, CDR1 is SGHAT and CDR2 is FQNNGV. CDR3 size: 12 residues. The germline V and J ends were trimmed by 2 bases and 3 bases, with 3 bases remaining between them.

This clonotype was counted many times. CDR3 sequence reads: CASSYLSGRTGYEQYF. CDR3 sequence (DNA): TGTGCCAGCAGTTACCTCAGCGGGAGGACCGGATACGAGCAGTACTTC. The chain recombines TRBV6-5 with TRBJ2-7; TRBD2 matches at 9 bases. Germline V gene data show CDR1 as MNHEY and CDR2 as SVGAGI. The CDR3 consists of 16 residues. V shed 2 bases, J shed 4 bases, and the junction held 9 bases outside the gene matches.

The sample holds a few counts of this clonotype. The V call is TRBV27, the J call TRBJ2-7, with 7 positions matching TRBD1. The CDR3 runs to 14 residues. The trim removed 3 bases at V and 3 bases at J, leaving 5 bases unmatched. Germline-derived CDR1 and CDR2 are MNHEY and SMNVEV (reference sequence). CDR3 nucleotide sequence: TGTGCCAGCAGTTTCACGACAGGGAGCTACGAGCAGTACTTC. It encodes CASSFTTGSYEQYF.

This clonotype was seen ten or more times. The CDR3 DNA sequence: TGTGCCAGCCGCCTAGCGGGGTCCAGTGAGCAGTTCTTC. It translates to CASRLAGSSEQFF. The gene calls are TRBV7-3 and TRBJ2-1, with 9 bases fitting TRBD2. CDR1 is SGHTA, CDR2 FQGTGA, per germline. The CDR3 consists of 13 residues. V shed 8 bases, J shed 9 bases, and the junction held 8 bases outside the gene matches.

The J gene is TRBJ2-6, the V gene TRBV19; the match to TRBD1 covers 7 bases. Germline CDR1 LNHDA, CDR2 SQIVND (reference sequence). CDR3 size: 17 residues. The V gene end was trimmed by 5 bases and the J gene end by 1 base; junction bases not matched to a gene: 8. CDR3 in DNA: TGTGCCAGTAGTCGAATCACAGGGGCGTCTGGGGCCAACGTCCTGACTTTC. The encoded protein is CASSRITGASGANVLTF.

Ten or more counts support this clonotype. This CDR3 is CSARVSGTGKQPQHF. As DNA, the CDR3 is TGCAGTGCTAGAGTTTCCGGGACAGGGAAACAGCCCCAGCATTTT. The chain has TRBV20-1 and TRBJ1-5, with 9 bases that match TRBD1. V gave up 1 base and J gave up 7 bases; unmatched junction bases: 8. The CDR3 covers 15 residues. Germline V gives CDR1 DFQATT, CDR2 SNEGSKA (reference sequence).

The chain carries TRBV24-1 and TRBJ1-1, with D possibly matching TRBD1 (5 bases). The germline V and J ends were trimmed by 2 bases and 2 bases, with 17 bases remaining between them. This CDR3 spans 17 amino acids. Per germline, CDR1 KGHDR and CDR2 SFDVKD. The DNA for the CDR3 is TGTGCCACCAGTGATTCTCCCCCCCCGGGGCAAAACACTGAAGCTTTCTTT. This gives the protein CATSDSPPPGQNTEAFF.

CDR3 protein: CASSQGQGGTGELFF. The CDR3 DNA sequence: TGTGCCAGCAGCCAAGGACAGGGCGGAACCGGGGAGCTGTTTTTT. This chain joins TRBV13 and TRBJ2-2; 8 bases align to TRBD1. V lost 5 bases, J lost 5 bases, and 7 bases stayed unmatched. CDR1 and CDR2 (germline): PRHDT, FYEKMQ (reference sequence). There are 15 residues in the CDR3.

This clonotype was found many times. This chain uses TRBV10-2 with TRBJ1-1; D gene uncertain. V was cut by 6 bases and J by 1 base, with 12 bases left in between. The germline CDR1 and CDR2 sequences are WSHSY and SAAADI. This CDR3 comprises 14 residues. CDR3 nucleotides: TGCGCCAGCAGGACCACAGAGGCGAACACTGAAGCTTTCTTT. Translation gives CASRTTEANTEAFF.

This clonotype was counted at least ten times. This chain links TRBV5-1 with TRBJ2-3, with D perhaps being TRBD1 or TRBD2 (6 bases each). Trimming stripped 0 bases from V and 6 bases from J, with 20 bases between. Germline CDR1 reads SGHRS; CDR2 reads YFSETQ. CDR3 length: 17 residues. CDR3 sequence (DNA): TGCGCCAGCAGCTTGGAGGGGGGCCTCTGGATATGGGATACGCAGTATTTT. This translates into CASSLEGGLWIWDTQYF.

This clonotype was detected ten times or more. The chain recombines TRBV5-5 with TRBJ2-2; the D is unclear. V was cut by 0 bases and J by 1 base, with 10 bases left in between. This CDR3 has 16 amino acids. Germline lookup yields CDR1 SGHKS and CDR2 YYEKEE (reference sequence). The chain's CDR3 is CASSLAFRQNTGELFF. The CDR3 DNA is TGTGCCAGCAGCTTGGCCTTTCGTCAGAACACCGGGGAGCTGTTTTTT.

In its sample, this clonotype was seen many times. This rearrangement joins TRBV27 to TRBJ1-1, with TRBD1 matching over 9 bases. CDR1 is MNHEY and CDR2 is SMNVEV in the germline V gene (reference sequence). The CDR3 totals 15 residues. V trimming: 4 bases; J trimming: 10 bases; junction bases outside the gene matches: 13. The DNA of the CDR3 is TGTGCCAGCAGTTATTTGGGGGATACAGGGGGCAGAGCTTTCTTT. It codes for CASSYLGDTGGRAFF.

This clonotype was seen a few times. The chain combines TRBV7-2 with TRBJ1-2; 10 nucleotides align to TRBD1. CDR1 and CDR2 from the germline V gene are SGHTA and FQGNSA. This CDR3 is 15 amino acids long. V shed 2 bases and J 8 bases; nucleotides not matched to a gene: 8. CDR3 DNA: TGTGCCAGCAGCTTAAGTGGGACAGGGGTCTCCGGCTACACCTTC. Amino acids: CASSLSGTGVSGYTF.

The V and J genes are TRBV4-1 and TRBJ2-7; 11 nucleotides agree with TRBD1. V shed 1 base, J shed 6 bases, and the junction held 5 bases outside the gene matches. The CDR3 sequence is 15 residues long. Germline V gene lookup returns CDR1 MGHRA and CDR2 YSYEKL. CDR3 protein: CASSQAGTGGFEQYF. The CDR3 nucleotides are TGCGCCAGCAGCCAAGCAGGGACAGGGGGTTTCGAGCAGTACTTC.

This rearrangement joins TRBV7-7 to TRBJ2-3; possibly TRBD1 for D (6 bases). Trimming took 4 bases from V and 9 from J, leaving 14 bases between them. There are 13 residues in the CDR3. Germline V gene sequence: CDR1 SSHAT, CDR2 FNYEAQ (reference sequence). In DNA, the CDR3 is TGTGCCAGCAGCTCACTCACAGGGAACACGCAGTATTTT. It is translated as CASSSLTGNTQYF.

This clonotype was counted at least ten times. This chain joins TRBV6-1 and TRBJ1-4, with D perhaps matching TRBD1 (5 bases). This CDR3 is 13 amino acids long. V was pared by 5 bases and J by 8 bases, with 12 bases between. The V gene's germline CDR1 is MNHNS and CDR2 SASEGT. This CDR3 is CASSRAGSEKLFF. As DNA, the CDR3 is TGTGCCAGCAGTAGGGCAGGGAGCGAAAAACTGTTTTTT.

In its sample, this clonotype was seen many times. The chain uses TRBV7-2 and TRBJ2-5; D might be TRBD1 (6 bases). Between the trimmed V and J ends, which lost 6 bases and 5 bases, there was a span of 13 bases. The CDR3 is made up of 13 amino acids. Germline V gene sequence: CDR1 SGHTA, CDR2 FQGNSA. The DNA for the CDR3 is TGTGCCAGCAGTTCACAGGGAACCGAGACCCAGTACTTC. Protein product: CASSSQGTETQYF.